This TCR beta chain came from a study of T cells after posttransplantation cyclophosphamide. Overall study findings and caveats: Donor-recipient repertoire similarity was low at 1-2 months, rising over year one. Recipient CMV seropositivity and CMV reactivation strongly tracked TRB clonality. Blood and skin or GI T cell repertoires showed limited TRB overlap.

Trimming at V came to 2 bases and at J to 6 bases, leaving 7 bases not matched to a gene. This CDR3 spans 15 amino acids. The V gene's germline CDR1 is LGHNA and CDR2 YSLEER. Sequencing was performed with immunoSEQ multiplex PCR; in TCRdb, only in-frame clones are kept and a portion is missing. The repertoire holds about 53,000 clones, with about 86% as singletons. As to this clone: The antigen is not known.

The sample was PBMCs. The source of this sequence is a man aged 30 to 45 with a blood cancer, CMV-positive, and with a related stem cell donor. This sequence joins TRBV4-3 and TRBJ2-3; 8 bases are shared with TRBD2. CDR3 coding DNA: TGCGCCAGCAGCCAACGCCGAGGACTAGCCGATACGCAGTATTTT. Its protein product is CASSQRRGLADTQYF.